This is a list of T cell receptor beta chains from one sample in a study of CD8 T cells in Susac syndrome. Using its own MiXCR run on the immunoSEQ multiplex PCR reads, TCRdb lists one record per CDR3 protein. Of about 150,000 distinct CDR3 sequences in the sample, 95% were seen once. The sample was CD8+ T cells from PBMCs. The source is a human donor with multiple sclerosis. The CDR3 runs from the conserved cysteine through the conserved F or W. A D gene is named only where the DNA matches it firmly. Clone size is shown for a subset of rows, as once, few, many or a class of expanded clone.

TRBJ2-5,TRBV13,NA,NA,CASSSGWGRQETQYF,TGTGCCAGCAGCTCTGGGTGGGGAAGACAAGAGACCCAGTACTTC
TRBJ2-1,TRBV15,TRBD1,NA,CATSSFRDRVNEQFF,TGTGCCACCAGCAGTTTCCGGGACAGGGTCAATGAGCAGTTCTTC
TRBJ2-2,TRBV29-1,NA,NA,CSVGAGDADTGELFF,TGCAGCGTTGGGGCAGGGGACGCGGACACCGGGGAGCTGTTTTTT
TRBJ1-2,TRBV27,NA,NA,CASSSRPGGNYGYTF,TGTGCCAGCAGTTCCCGACCGGGTGGGAACTATGGCTACACCTTC
TRBJ1-2,TRBV5-1,TRBD1,NA,CASSPGTGPLGYTF,TGCGCCAGCAGCCCCGGGACAGGACCGTTAGGCTACACCTTC
TRBJ1-1,TRBV30,NA,NA,CACWGGTEAFF,TGTGCCTGCTGGGGTGGAACTGAAGCTTTCTTT
TRBJ1-2,TRBV9,TRBD1,once,CASSPDRGPYGYTF,TGTGCCAGCAGCCCAGACAGGGGGCCCTATGGCTACACCTTC
TRBJ1-2,TRBV29-1,NA,NA,CSVESGAGGYTF,TGCAGCGTTGAGTCAGGGGCTGGTGGCTACACCTTC
TRBJ1-2,TRBV7-9,TRBD1,NA,CASSSLGDSVYGYTF,TGTGCCAGCAGTTCACTCGGGGACAGCGTTTATGGCTACACCTTC
TRBJ2-5,TRBV13,NA,NA,CASSFRTVGQETQYF,TGTGCCAGCAGCTTCCGGACGGTGGGTCAAGAGACCCAGTACTTC
TRBJ2-7,TRBV7-8,NA,NA,CASSPTGTEPPGEQYF,TGTGCCAGCAGCCCAACCGGGACGGAACCCCCAGGGGAGCAGTACTTC
TRBJ1-1,TRBV19,NA,once,CASCLSANTEAFF,TGTGCCAGTTGTCTTAGCGCGAACACTGAAGCTTTCTTT
TRBJ1-6,TRBV27,TRBD1,NA,CASRGTEGLTPLHF,TGTGCCAGCAGGGGGACAGAGGGTCTTACACCCCTCCACTTT
TRBJ2-1,TRBV20-1,TRBD2,NA,CSARDSSGGNNEQFF,TGCAGTGCTAGAGATAGCAGCGGGGGGAACAATGAGCAGTTCTTC
TRBJ2-2,TRBV3-1,NA,NA,CASSQDGPGRELFF,TGTGCCAGCAGCCAAGATGGGCCGGGACGGGAGCTGTTTTTT
TRBJ2-1,TRBV6-2/TRBV6-3,TRBD2,NA,CASSYSLAGAYSYNEQFF,TGTGCCAGCAGTTACTCCCTAGCGGGGGCCTACTCCTACAATGAGCAGTTCTTC
TRBJ2-7,TRBV29-1,NA,NA,CSVEGSYEQYF,TGCAGCGTTGAGGGCTCCTACGAGCAGTACTTC
TRBJ2-6,TRBV27,NA,NA,CASSPSLDSGANVLTF,TGTGCCAGCAGTCCCTCTTTGGACTCTGGGGCCAACGTCCTGACTTTC
TRBJ1-2,TRBV19,TRBD1,NA,CASSPGDSDYGYTF,TGTGCCAGTAGTCCCGGGGACAGTGACTATGGCTACACCTTC
TRBJ1-2,TRBV4-1,TRBD1,NA,CASSLGGGADYGYTF,TGCGCCAGCAGCCTTGGAGGGGGCGCAGACTATGGCTACACCTTC
TRBJ2-1,TRBV20-1,NA,NA,CSASRGDNGNEQFF,TGCAGTGCTAGTCGCGGGGACAATGGCAATGAGCAGTTCTTC
TRBJ2-7,TRBV6-1,NA,NA,CASSEAQSGSYEQYF,TGTGCCAGCAGTGAAGCGCAGAGCGGGTCCTACGAGCAGTACTTC
TRBJ2-7,TRBV30,NA,NA,CAWSLQITTYEQYF,TGTGCCTGGAGCCTACAGATTACTACCTACGAGCAGTACTTC
TRBJ2-3,TRBV9,TRBD1,NA,CASSVGDREVDTQYF,TGTGCCAGCAGCGTAGGGGACAGGGAGGTAGATACGCAGTATTTT
TRBJ2-7,TRBV25-1,NA,NA,CASSESYEQYF,TGTGCCAGCAGTGAGTCCTACGAGCAGTACTTC
TRBJ1-2,TRBV27,NA,NA,CASSPGAMGYGYTF,TGTGCCAGCAGTCCAGGGGCTATGGGATATGGCTACACCTTC
TRBJ2-1,TRBV2,NA,NA,CASSEAGDEQFF,TGTGCCAGCAGTGAAGCGGGCGATGAGCAGTTCTTC
TRBJ2-5,TRBV12-3/TRBV12-4,TRBD2,NA,CASSLTSAQETQYF,TGTGCCAGCAGTCTCACTAGCGCTCAAGAGACCCAGTACTTC
TRBJ2-1,TRBV11-1,TRBD2,NA,CASSLLVTLAGGLSYNEQFF,TGTGCCAGCAGCTTACTTGTTACCCTAGCGGGGGGGCTATCCTACAATGAGCAGTTCTTC
TRBJ2-3,TRBV13,NA,NA,CASSVNLADTQYF,TGTGCCAGCAGCGTCAACCTGGCGGATACGCAGTATTTT
TRBJ2-7,TRBV27,TRBD2,NA,CASSLAGVFNEQYF,TGTGCCAGCAGTTTGGCGGGAGTGTTCAACGAGCAGTACTTC
TRBJ2-5,TRBV29-1,TRBD2,NA,CSGRGGLGETQYF,TGCAGCGGCCGGGGGGGCTTGGGAGAGACCCAGTACTTC
TRBJ2-3,TRBV6-5,NA,NA,CAAQGRAMDTQYF,TGTGCCGCCCAGGGCAGAGCAATGGATACGCAGTATTTT
TRBJ1-6,TRBV13,NA,NA,CASSPWGRASSPLHF,TGTGCCAGCAGCCCCTGGGGGAGGGCAAGTTCACCCCTCCACTTT
TRBJ1-1,TRBV6-5,NA,NA,CASTQQGLNTEAFF,TGTGCCAGCACCCAACAGGGATTGAACACTGAAGCTTTCTTT
TRBJ2-2,TRBV12-3/TRBV12-4,NA,NA,CASSLGSLTGELFF,TGTGCCAGCAGTTTAGGGTCCCTAACCGGGGAGCTGTTTTTT
TRBJ2-3,TRBV11-3,TRBD2,few,CASSLGRGGDTQYF,TGTGCCAGCAGCTTAGGGCGGGGGGGAGATACGCAGTATTTT
TRBJ2-5,TRBV12-3/TRBV12-4,TRBD2,NA,CASSPSGLARKTQETQYF,TGTGCCAGCTCCCCCTCGGGACTAGCGAGAAAAACCCAAGAGACCCAGTACTTC
TRBJ1-2,TRBV29-1,NA,once,CSVLGRQSEGYTF,TGCAGCGTTCTTGGTCGGCAAAGCGAGGGCTACACCTTC